This TCR beta chain emerged from a study of radiation and T cells in renal cell carcinoma. This clone was recorded a few times. Antigen: not known. Described treatment: treatment-naive control, cytoreductive nephrectomy. Control tumor donors were several females and more than ten males, median age approximately 58 years. Repertoires were generated with immunoSEQ multiplex PCR, while TCRdb's copy carries only in-frame clones and drops some. Here the sample spans 6,000 to 8,000 clones, less than 70% being singletons. Findings of the study overall: Compared with controls, irradiated tumors showed greater TCR clonality.

V was clipped by 3 bases and J by 9 bases, with 21 bases between them. This CDR3 is 16 amino acids long. Germline V gene data show CDR1 as SGHTA and CDR2 as FQGNSA. The source material was tumor tissue, sampled from a patient whose treatment was nephrectomy without radiotherapy. The chain joins TRBV7-2 to TRBJ2-1; a possible D gene is TRBD2 (6 bases). The clonotype was recovered from a woman aged 70 to 79 with renal cell carcinoma. The CDR3, as DNA: TGTGCCAGCAGCTTCCCGGGTAGCGGTCCTGTGGGTGAGCAGTTCTTC. Protein: CASSFPGSGPVGEQFF.